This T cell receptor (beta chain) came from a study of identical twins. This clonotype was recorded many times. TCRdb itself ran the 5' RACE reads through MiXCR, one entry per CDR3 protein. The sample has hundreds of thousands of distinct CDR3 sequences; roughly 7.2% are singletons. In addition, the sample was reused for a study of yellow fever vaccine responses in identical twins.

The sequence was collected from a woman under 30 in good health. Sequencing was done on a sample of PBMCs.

This CDR3 reads CASSSQPATYEQYF. The CDR3 DNA reads as TGTGCCAGCAGTTCACAGCCTGCCACCTACGAGCAGTACTTC. V gene TRBV28 combines with J gene TRBJ2-7; D is uncertain. Germline CDR1 reads MDHEN; CDR2 reads SYDVKM. This CDR3 region has 14 residues. The V gene lost 4 bases and the J gene lost 2 bases, with 12 bases spanning the gap.